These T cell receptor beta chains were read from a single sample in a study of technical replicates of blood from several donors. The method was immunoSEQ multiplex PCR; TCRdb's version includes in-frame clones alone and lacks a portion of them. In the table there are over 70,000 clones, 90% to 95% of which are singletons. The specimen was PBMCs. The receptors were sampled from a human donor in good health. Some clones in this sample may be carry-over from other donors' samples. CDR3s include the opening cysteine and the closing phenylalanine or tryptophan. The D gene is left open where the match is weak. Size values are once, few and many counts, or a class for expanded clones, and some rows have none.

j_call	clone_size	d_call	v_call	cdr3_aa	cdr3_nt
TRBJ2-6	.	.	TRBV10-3	CAIRGTQSSGANVLTF	TGTGCCATCAGGGGGACTCAGAGCTCTGGGGCCAACGTCCTGACTTTC
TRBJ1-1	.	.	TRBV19	CASSTPSRTEAFF	TGTGCCAGTAGTACTCCCTCGCGCACTGAAGCTTTCTTT
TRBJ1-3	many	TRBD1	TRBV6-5	CASSLDRANGNTIYF	TGTGCCAGCAGTCTGGACAGGGCAAATGGAAACACCATATATTTT
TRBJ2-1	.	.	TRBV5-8	CASSLNQLATNEQFF	TGTGCCAGCAGCTTGAATCAGTTAGCCACCAATGAGCAGTTCTTC
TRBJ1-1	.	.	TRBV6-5	CASKFGTEAFF	TGTGCCAGCAAGTTCGGCACTGAAGCTTTCTTT
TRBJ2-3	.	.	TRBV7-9	CASSLLGGRVDTQYF	TGTGCCAGCAGCTTATTGGGGGGGCGAGTGGATACGCAGTATTTT
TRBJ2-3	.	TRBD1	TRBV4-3	CASSQERDRGSLVGSADTQYF	TGCGCCAGCAGCCAAGAACGGGACAGGGGTTCCCTAGTGGGGTCCGCAGATACGCAGTATTTT
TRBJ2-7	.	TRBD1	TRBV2	CASSPWTGSYEQYF	TGTGCCAGCAGCCCCTGGACAGGGTCCTACGAGCAGTACTTC
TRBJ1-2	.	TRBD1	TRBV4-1	CASGQTGSYGYTF	TGCGCCAGCGGTCAGACAGGGAGCTATGGCTACACCTTC
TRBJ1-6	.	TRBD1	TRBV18	CASSPLDRSRASTYNSPLHF	TGTGCCAGCTCACCGCTGGACAGGTCAAGAGCCAGCACCTATAATTCACCCCTCCACTTT
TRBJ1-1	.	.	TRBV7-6	CASSPRRVNTEAFF	TGTGCCAGCAGCCCCCGGAGGGTGAACACTGAAGCTTTCTTT
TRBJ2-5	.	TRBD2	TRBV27	CASSLSVGTSNQETQYF	TGTGCCAGCAGTTTATCGGTGGGGACTAGCAACCAAGAGACCCAGTACTTC
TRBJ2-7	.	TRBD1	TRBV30	CAWRRQGGISYEQYF	TGTGCCTGGAGGAGACAGGGGGGGATCTCCTACGAGCAGTACTTC
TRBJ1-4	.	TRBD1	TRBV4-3	CASSQPDRPEKLFF	TGCGCCAGCAGCCAACCGGACAGGCCGGAAAAACTGTTTTTT
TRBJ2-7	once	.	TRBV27	CASSPDRDNYEQYF	TGTGCCAGCAGTCCCGACCGGGACAACTACGAGCAGTACTTC
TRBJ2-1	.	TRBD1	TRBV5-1	CASSWTGGITYNEQFF	TGCGCCAGCAGCTGGACAGGGGGCATTACCTACAATGAGCAGTTCTTC
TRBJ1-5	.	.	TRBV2	CASSKDRGKNQPQHF	TGTGCCAGCAGCAAAGACAGAGGAAAAAATCAGCCCCAGCATTTT
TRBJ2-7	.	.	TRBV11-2	CASSDTRRTYEQYF	TGTGCCAGCAGCGACACAAGGAGGACCTACGAGCAGTACTTC
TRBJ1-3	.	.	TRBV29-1	CSVGWGLGNTIYF	TGCAGCGTTGGGTGGGGGCTTGGAAACACCATATATTTT
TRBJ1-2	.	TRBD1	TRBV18	CASSPGQGDGYTF	TGTGCCAGCTCACCGGGACAGGGTGATGGCTACACCTTC
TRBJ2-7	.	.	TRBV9	CASSVRPQDYEQYF	TGTGCCAGCAGCGTAAGACCTCAGGACTACGAGCAGTACTTC
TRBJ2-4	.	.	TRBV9	CASSPRTVSSDIQYF	TGTGCCAGCAGCCCCCGCACAGTGAGTTCGGACATTCAGTACTTC
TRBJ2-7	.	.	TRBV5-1	CASSPETGREQYF	TGCGCCAGCAGCCCGGAAACAGGCCGGGAGCAGTACTTC
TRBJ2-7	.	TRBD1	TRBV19	CASSIGGTGGYEQYF	TGTGCCAGTAGTATAGGTGGGACAGGAGGTTACGAGCAGTACTTC
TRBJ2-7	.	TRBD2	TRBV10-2	CASASEAGGFLNEQYF	TGCGCCAGCGCCTCAGAGGCGGGGGGCTTTTTGAACGAGCAGTACTTC
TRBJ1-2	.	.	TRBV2	CASSEPEGANYGYTF	TGTGCCAGCAGTGAGCCCGAGGGAGCTAACTATGGCTACACCTTC
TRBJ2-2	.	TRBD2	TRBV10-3	CAISEPSGGLGTGELFF	TGTGCCATCAGTGAGCCTAGCGGGGGTTTGGGCACCGGGGAGCTGTTTTTT
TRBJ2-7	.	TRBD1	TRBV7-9	CASSGQGEGYEQYF	TGTGCCAGCAGCGGACAGGGTGAGGGATACGAGCAGTACTTC
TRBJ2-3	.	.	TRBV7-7	CASSSRRGDTQYF	TGTGCCAGCAGCTCCCGGCGAGGGGATACGCAGTATTTT
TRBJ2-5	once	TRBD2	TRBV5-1	CASSLGRGLQETQYF	TGCGCCAGCAGCTTGGGGCGGGGGTTGCAAGAGACCCAGTACTTC
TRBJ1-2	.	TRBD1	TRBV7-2	CASSQQGASNYGYTF	TGTGCCAGCAGTCAACAGGGGGCGTCTAACTATGGCTACACCTTC
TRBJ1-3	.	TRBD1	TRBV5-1	CASSLAGGLSGNTIYF	TGCGCCAGCAGCTTGGCAGGGGGACTCTCTGGAAACACCATATATTTT
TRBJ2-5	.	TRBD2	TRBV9	CASSAGTSGGLQETQYF	TGTGCCAGCAGCGCTGGGACTAGCGGAGGACTACAAGAGACCCAGTACTTC
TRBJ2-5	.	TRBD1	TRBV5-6	CASSLALQGAMETQYF	TGTGCCAGCAGCTTGGCCTTACAGGGGGCGATGGAGACCCAGTACTTC
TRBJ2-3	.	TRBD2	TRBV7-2	CASSLQGRAGDTQYF	TGTGCCAGCAGCTTACAAGGGAGGGCGGGCGATACGCAGTATTTT
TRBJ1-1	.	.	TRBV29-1	CSGGVVGTEAFF	TGCAGCGGGGGGGTTGTGGGAACTGAAGCTTTCTTT
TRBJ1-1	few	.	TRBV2	CASSNRQANTEAFF	TGTGCCAGCAGTAACAGACAGGCGAACACTGAAGCTTTCTTT
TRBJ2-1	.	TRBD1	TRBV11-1	CASSIDRERNEQFF	TGTGCCAGCAGCATTGACAGGGAACGGAATGAGCAGTTCTTC
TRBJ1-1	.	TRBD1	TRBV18	CASSPKGQGSNTEAFF	TGTGCCAGCTCACCCAAGGGACAGGGGTCGAACACTGAAGCTTTCTTT
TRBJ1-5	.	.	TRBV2	CASRADTSNQPQHF	TGTGCCAGCAGGGCGGACACTAGCAATCAGCCCCAGCATTTT
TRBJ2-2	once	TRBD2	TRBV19	CASSIAWTSLDTGELFF	TGTGCCAGTAGTATAGCCTGGACTAGCTTAGACACCGGGGAGCTGTTTTTT
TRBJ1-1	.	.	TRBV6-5	CASRRERDYDEAFF	TGTGCCAGCCGAAGAGAGCGGGATTACGATGAAGCTTTCTTT
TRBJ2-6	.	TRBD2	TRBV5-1	CASSLIAGVSGANVLTF	TGCGCCAGCAGCCTAATAGCGGGAGTATCTGGGGCCAACGTCCTGACTTTC
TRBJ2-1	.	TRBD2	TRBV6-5	CASSYSSGGMGEQFF	TGTGCCAGCAGTTATTCTAGCGGGGGCATGGGTGAGCAGTTCTTC
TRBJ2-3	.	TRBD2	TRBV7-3	CASSPKRGSTDTQYF	TGTGCCAGCAGCCCGAAGCGGGGGAGCACAGATACGCAGTATTTT
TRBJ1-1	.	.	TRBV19	CASSIRGGTEAFF	TGTGCCAGTAGTATCCGGGGTGGCACTGAAGCTTTCTTT
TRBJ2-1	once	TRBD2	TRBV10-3	CAISEIGLAGGSYNEQFF	TGTGCCATCAGTGAGATTGGGCTAGCGGGGGGCTCCTACAATGAGCAGTTCTTC
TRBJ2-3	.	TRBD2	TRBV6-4	CASSAILAGADTQYF	TGTGCCAGCAGTGCGATACTAGCGGGGGCAGATACGCAGTATTTT
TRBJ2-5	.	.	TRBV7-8	CASSLARQGTRATQYF	TGTGCCAGCAGCTTAGCCAGGCAGGGGACCCGGGCGACCCAGTACTTC
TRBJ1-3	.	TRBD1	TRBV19	CASRLQTGPAGNTIYF	TGTGCCAGCAGACTCCAGACAGGGCCGGCTGGAAACACCATATATTTT
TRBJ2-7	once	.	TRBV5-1	CASSLDGGSYEQYF	TGCGCCAGCAGCTTGGACGGGGGATCCTACGAGCAGTACTTC
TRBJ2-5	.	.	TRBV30	CAWSVPTGTYKGTQYF	TGTGCCTGGAGTGTACCAACCGGGACTTATAAAGGGACCCAGTACTTC
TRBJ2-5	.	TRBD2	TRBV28	CASTTSGLAGARETQYF	TGTGCCAGCACCACCTCAGGACTAGCGGGAGCTCGGGAGACCCAGTACTTC
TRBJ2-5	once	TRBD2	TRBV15	CATSRGTSGGLETQYF	TGTGCCACCAGCAGAGGGACTAGCGGGGGGTTGGAGACCCAGTACTTC
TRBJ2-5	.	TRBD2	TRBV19	CASSSRMVAGGRETQYF	TGTGCCAGTAGTTCAAGAATGGTAGCGGGGGGGCGGGAGACCCAGTACTTC
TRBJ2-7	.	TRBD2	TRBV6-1	CASSGFKAGSSYEQYF	TGTGCCAGCAGTGGATTTAAAGCGGGATCCTCCTACGAGCAGTACTTC
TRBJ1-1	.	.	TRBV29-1	CSVRDTEAFF	TGCAGCGTTCGAGACACTGAAGCTTTCTTT